This TCR beta chain was recovered during a study of beta chain features in type 1 diabetes. On the study more broadly: There were 107,917,701 sorted cells examined across all samples. Notes on the study in general: Patients with Type 1 diabetes showed moderately but significantly shorter TCRB CDR3s in all four CD4+ subsets. Equally in patients and controls, PCR might preferentially amplify shorter templates.

This clone appeared a few times. Its specificity is unknown. Investigators reverse transcribed all isolated RNA, so they sequenced expressed TCRB transcripts. Using immunoSEQ multiplex PCR, the repertoire was profiled, and TCRdb retains in-frame clones only, with some absent. The sample lists some 280,000 clones, approximately 14% seen once, with 0.015% to 0.02% in the top ten. The TCR originated in a man in his thirties or forties with type 1 diabetes. The sample consisted of naive CD4+ T cells from blood.

CDR3: CASSLDGVLENEQFF. The CDR3, as DNA: TGCGCCAGCAGCTTGGACGGCGTCCTGGAGAATGAGCAGTTCTTC. The chain combines TRBV5-1 with TRBJ2-1; D gene unclear. The germline V and J ends were trimmed by 0 bases and 7 bases, with 14 bases remaining between them. This CDR3 has 15 amino acids. From germline, CDR1 is SGHRS and CDR2 YFSETQ.